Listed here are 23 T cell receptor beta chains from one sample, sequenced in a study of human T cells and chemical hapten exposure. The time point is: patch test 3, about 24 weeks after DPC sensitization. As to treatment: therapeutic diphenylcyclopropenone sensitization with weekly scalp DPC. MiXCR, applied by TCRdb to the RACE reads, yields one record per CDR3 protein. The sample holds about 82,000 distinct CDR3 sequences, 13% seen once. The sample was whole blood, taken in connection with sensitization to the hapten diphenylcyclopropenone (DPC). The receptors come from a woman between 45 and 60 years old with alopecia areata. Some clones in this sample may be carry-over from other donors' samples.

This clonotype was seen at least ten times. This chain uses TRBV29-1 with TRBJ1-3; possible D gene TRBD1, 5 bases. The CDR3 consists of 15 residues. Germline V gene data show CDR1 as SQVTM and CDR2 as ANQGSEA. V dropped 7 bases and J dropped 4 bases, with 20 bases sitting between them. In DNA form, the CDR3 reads TGCAGCGCATGGCCGGGACCTTTGTCCGGAAACACCATATATTTT. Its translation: CSAWPGPLSGNTIYF.

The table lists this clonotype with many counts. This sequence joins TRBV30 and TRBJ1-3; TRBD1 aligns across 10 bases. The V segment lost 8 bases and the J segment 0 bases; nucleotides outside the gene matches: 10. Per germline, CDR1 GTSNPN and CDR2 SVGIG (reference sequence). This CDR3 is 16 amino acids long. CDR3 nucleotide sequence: TGTGCCCTAACCGGGACAGGGGCTCACTCTGGAAACACCATATATTTT. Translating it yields CALTGTGAHSGNTIYF. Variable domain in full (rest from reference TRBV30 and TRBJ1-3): SQTIHQWPATLVQPVGSPLSLECTVEGTSNPNLYWYRQAAGRGLQLLFYSVGIGQISSEVPQNLSASRPQDRQFILSSKKLLLSDSGFYLCALTGTGAHSGNTIYFGEGSWLTVV.

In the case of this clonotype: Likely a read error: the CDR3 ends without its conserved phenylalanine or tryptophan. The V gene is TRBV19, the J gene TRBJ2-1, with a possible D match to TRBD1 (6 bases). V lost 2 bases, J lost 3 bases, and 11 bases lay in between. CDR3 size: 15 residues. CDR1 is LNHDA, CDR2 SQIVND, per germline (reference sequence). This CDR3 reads CASSISPGVYNEQFY. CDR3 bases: TGTGCCAGTAGTATATCGCCAGGGGTCTACAATGAGCAGTTCTAC.

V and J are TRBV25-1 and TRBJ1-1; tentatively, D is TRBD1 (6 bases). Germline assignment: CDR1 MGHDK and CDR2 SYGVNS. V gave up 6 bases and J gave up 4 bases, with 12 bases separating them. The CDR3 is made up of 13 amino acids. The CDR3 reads CASSQKGVTEAFF. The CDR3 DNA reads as TGTGCCAGCAGCCAGAAGGGGGTCACTGAAGCTTTCTTT.

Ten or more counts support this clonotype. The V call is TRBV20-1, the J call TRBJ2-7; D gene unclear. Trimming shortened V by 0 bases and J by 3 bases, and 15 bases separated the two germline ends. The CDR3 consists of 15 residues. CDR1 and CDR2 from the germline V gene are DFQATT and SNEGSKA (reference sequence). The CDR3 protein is CSARDLGKALYEQYF. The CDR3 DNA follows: TGCAGTGCTAGAGATCTCGGAAAAGCCCTCTACGAGCAGTACTTC.

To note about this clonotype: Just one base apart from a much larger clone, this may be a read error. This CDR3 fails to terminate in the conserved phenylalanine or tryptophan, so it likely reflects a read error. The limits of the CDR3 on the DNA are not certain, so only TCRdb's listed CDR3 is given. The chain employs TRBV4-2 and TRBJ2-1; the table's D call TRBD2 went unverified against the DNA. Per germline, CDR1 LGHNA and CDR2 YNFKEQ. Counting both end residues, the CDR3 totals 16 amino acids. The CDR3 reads CASSQDLGGSTDGVLV.

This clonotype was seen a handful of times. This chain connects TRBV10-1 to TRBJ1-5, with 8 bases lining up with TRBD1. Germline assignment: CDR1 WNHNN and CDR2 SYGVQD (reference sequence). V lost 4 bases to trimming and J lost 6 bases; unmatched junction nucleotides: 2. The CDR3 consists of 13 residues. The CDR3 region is CASSVGQGQPQHF. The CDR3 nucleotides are TGCGCCAGCAGTGTCGGACAGGGTCAGCCCCAGCATTTT.

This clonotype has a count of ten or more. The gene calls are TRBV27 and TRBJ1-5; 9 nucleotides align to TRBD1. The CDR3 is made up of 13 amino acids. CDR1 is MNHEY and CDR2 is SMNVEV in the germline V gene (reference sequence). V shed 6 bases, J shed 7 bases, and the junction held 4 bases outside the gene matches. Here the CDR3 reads CASRGQGMQPQHF. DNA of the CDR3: TGTGCCAGCAGAGGACAGGGGATGCAGCCCCAGCATTTT.

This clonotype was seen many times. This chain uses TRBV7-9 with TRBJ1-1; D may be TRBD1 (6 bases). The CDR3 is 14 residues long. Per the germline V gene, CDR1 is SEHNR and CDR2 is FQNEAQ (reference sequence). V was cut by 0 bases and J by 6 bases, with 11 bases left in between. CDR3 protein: CASSLAGGKAEAFF. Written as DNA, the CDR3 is TGTGCCAGCAGCTTAGCAGGGGGAAAGGCTGAAGCTTTCTTT.

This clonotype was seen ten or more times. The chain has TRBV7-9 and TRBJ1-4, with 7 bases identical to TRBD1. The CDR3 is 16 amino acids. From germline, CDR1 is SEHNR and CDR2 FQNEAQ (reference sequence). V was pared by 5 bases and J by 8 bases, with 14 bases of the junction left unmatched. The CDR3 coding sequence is TGTGCCAGCAGCCTAACTCGCGACAGGGTGGCGGAAAAACTGTTTTTT. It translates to CASSLTRDRVAEKLFF.

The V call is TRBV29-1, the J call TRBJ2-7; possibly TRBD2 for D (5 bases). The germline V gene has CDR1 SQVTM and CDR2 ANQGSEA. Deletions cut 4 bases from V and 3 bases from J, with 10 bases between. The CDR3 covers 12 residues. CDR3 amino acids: CSVGLTVYEQYF. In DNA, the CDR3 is TGCAGCGTTGGACTAACTGTCTACGAGCAGTACTTC.

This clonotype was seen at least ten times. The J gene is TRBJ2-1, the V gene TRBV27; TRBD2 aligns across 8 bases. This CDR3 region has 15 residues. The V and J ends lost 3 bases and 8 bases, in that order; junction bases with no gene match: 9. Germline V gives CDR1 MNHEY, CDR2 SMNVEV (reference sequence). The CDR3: CASSFIAGGSDEQFF. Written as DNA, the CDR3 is TGTGCCAGCAGTTTTATCGCGGGAGGTTCGGATGAGCAGTTCTTC.

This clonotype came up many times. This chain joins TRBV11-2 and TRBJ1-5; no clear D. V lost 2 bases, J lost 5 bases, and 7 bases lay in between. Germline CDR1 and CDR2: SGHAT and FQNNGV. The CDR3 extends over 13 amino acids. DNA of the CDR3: TGTGCCAGCAGCTTATGGCAGGATCAGCCCCAGCATTTT. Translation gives CASSLWQDQPQHF.

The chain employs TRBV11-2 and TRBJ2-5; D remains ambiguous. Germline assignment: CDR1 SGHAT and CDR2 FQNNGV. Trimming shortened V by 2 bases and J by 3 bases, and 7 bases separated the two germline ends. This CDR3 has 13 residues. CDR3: CASSLNTEETQYF. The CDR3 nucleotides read TGTGCCAGCAGCTTAAATACAGAAGAGACCCAGTACTTC.

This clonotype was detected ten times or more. CDR3 coding DNA: TGTGCCATCAGTGACCCTAGCGGAGTATACAATGAGCAGTTCTTC. It encodes CAISDPSGVYNEQFF. V usage is TRBV10-3 and J usage is TRBJ2-1; 7 bases map to TRBD2. Germline values: CDR1 ENHRY, CDR2 SYGVKD. This CDR3 contains 15 residues. J was trimmed by 4 bases and V by 3 bases; bases with no gene match: 6.

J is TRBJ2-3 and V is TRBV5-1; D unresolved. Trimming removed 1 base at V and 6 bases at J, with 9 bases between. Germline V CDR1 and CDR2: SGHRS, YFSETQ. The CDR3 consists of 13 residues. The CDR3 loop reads CASSLTQLDTQYF. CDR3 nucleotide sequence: TGCGCCAGCAGCTTGACTCAACTTGATACGCAGTATTTT.

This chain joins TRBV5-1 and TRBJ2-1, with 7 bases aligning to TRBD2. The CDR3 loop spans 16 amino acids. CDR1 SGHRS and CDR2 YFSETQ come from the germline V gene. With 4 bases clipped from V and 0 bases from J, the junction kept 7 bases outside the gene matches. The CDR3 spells CASSRGDVSSYNEQFF. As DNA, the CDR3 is TGCGCCAGCAGCCGGGGGGACGTAAGCTCCTACAATGAGCAGTTCTTC. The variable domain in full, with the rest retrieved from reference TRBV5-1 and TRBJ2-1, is KAGVTQTPRYLIKTRGQQVTLSCSPISGHRSVSWYQQTPGQGLQFLFEYFSETQRNKGNFPGRFSGRQFSNSRSEMNVSTLELGDSALYLCASSRGDVSSYNEQFFGPGTRLTVL.

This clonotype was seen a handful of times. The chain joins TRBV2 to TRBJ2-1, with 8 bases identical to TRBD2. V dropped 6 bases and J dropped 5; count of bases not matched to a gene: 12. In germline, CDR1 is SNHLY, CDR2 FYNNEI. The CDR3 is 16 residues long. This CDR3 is CASSPISGSMNNEQFF. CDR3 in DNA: TGTGCCAGCAGCCCCATCAGCGGGAGTATGAACAATGAGCAGTTCTTC.

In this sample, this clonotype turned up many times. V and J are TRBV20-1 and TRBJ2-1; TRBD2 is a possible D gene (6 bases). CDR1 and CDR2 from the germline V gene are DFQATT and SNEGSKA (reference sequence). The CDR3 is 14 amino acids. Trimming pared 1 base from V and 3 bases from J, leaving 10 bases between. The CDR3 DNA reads TGCAGTGCTAGAGGGACTACCGTCTACAATGAGCAGTTCTTC. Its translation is CSARGTTVYNEQFF.

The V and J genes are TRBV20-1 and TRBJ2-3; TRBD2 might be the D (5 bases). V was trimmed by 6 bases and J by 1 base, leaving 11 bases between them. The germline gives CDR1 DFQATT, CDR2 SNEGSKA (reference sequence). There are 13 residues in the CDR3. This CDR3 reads CSALSVRTDTQYF. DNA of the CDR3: TGCAGTGCCCTTAGCGTTCGCACAGATACGCAGTATTTT.

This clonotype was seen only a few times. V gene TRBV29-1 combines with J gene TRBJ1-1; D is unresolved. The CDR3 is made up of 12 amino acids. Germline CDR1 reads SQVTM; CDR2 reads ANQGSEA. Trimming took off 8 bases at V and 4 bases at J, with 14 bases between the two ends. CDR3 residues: CSSGGLITEAFF. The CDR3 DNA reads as TGCAGCTCAGGAGGCCTAATCACTGAAGCTTTCTTT. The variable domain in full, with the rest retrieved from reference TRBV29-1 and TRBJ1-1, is SAVISQKPSRDICQRGTSLTIQCQVDSQVTMMFWYRQQPGQSLTLIATANQGSEATYESGFVIDKFPISRPNLTFSTLTVSNMSPEDSSIYLCSSGGLITEAFFGQGTRLTVV.

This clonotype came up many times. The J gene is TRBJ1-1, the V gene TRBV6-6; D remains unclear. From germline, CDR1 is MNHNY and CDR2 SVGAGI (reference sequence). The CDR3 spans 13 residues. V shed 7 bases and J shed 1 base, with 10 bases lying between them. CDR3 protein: CASTVPQNTEAFF. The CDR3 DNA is TGTGCCAGCACCGTACCTCAGAACACTGAAGCTTTCTTT.

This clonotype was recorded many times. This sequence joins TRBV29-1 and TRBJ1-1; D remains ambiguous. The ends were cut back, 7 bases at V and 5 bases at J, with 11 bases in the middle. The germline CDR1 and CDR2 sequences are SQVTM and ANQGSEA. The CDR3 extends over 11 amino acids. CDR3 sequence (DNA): TGCAGCGCCACGTTCGGGACTGAAGCTTTCTTT. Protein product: CSATFGTEAFF.